The 11 T cell receptor beta chains below all came from one sample that was sequenced in a study of T cells in Graves' hyperthyroidism and ophthalmopathy. Using RNA transcripts as the source, TCR beta CDR3 regions were amplified. First-round RT-PCR of the TCR CDR3 relied on the HTBI primer set. MiXCR, run by TCRdb on the multiplex PCR reads, gives a single entry per CDR3 protein. The table includes roughly 380,000 distinct CDR3 sequences, approximately 13% detected once. Sequencing was carried out using blood. All receptors come from a woman under 30 with Graves' hyperthyroidism.

In DNA form, the CDR3 reads TGTGCCAGCCACAATAGCGGGAGGGCCGATTCCGATACGCAGTATTTT. This gives the protein CASHNSGRADSDTQYF. This chain uses TRBV19 with TRBJ2-3, with TRBD2 matching over 11 bases. The ends lost 9 bases at V and 6 bases at J; junction bases unmatched: 14. The CDR3 is 16 residues long. Germline CDR1 and CDR2: LNHDA and SQIVND (reference sequence).

This clonotype was found a few times. The V and J genes are TRBV28 and TRBJ1-2; 11 bases are shared with TRBD1. Germline loops: CDR1 MDHEN, CDR2 SYDVKM. The V segment lost 4 bases and the J segment 3 bases; nucleotides outside the gene matches: 7. The CDR3 length is 16 residues. Here the CDR3 DNA reads TGTGCCAGCAGTTGGCGCCGGACAGGGGGCGACTATGGCTACACCTTC. It translates to CASSWRRTGGDYGYTF.

The gene calls are TRBV7-2 and TRBJ1-2; tentatively, D is TRBD1 (5 bases). In germline, CDR1 is SGHTA, CDR2 FQGNSA. This CDR3 comprises 15 residues. V was trimmed by 1 base and J by 3 bases, leaving 12 bases between them. CDR3 sequence reads: CASSLEEFRDYGYTF. The CDR3, as DNA: TGTGCCAGCAGCTTAGAAGAATTCAGGGACTATGGCTACACCTTC.

Many counts were recorded for this clonotype. This chain links TRBV11-1 with TRBJ2-5; 7 nucleotides line up with TRBD1. CDR1 is SGHAT, CDR2 FQDESV, per germline (reference sequence). V trimming: 5 bases; J trimming: 5 bases; junction bases outside the gene matches: 14. The CDR3 is made up of 16 amino acids. This CDR3 reads CASSLGTAGLGETQYF. The CDR3 nucleotides read TGTGCCAGCAGCCTCGGGACAGCCGGCCTTGGGGAGACCCAGTACTTC.

In its sample, this clonotype was seen many times. The gene calls are TRBV6-1 and TRBJ2-3; perhaps TRBD1 as D (6 bases). CDR3 length equals 18 residues. Germline CDR1 MNHNS, CDR2 SASEGT. Trimming shortened V by 6 bases and J by 1 base, and 23 bases separated the two germline ends. The CDR3 sequence is CASRTLTSWDIGTDTQYF. As DNA, the CDR3 is TGTGCCAGCAGAACCCTAACTTCTTGGGACATCGGCACAGATACGCAGTATTTT.

This clonotype occurred many times. The chain combines TRBV28 with TRBJ2-7; 9 bases match TRBD1. The junction had 5 bases not matched to a gene; V was cut back by 4 bases and J by 7 bases. Looked up from germline, CDR1 is MDHEN and CDR2 is SYDVKM. This CDR3 spans 13 amino acids. This CDR3 reads CASSSGQGIEQYF. The CDR3 coding sequence is TGTGCCAGCAGTTCCGGACAGGGGATTGAGCAGTACTTC.

This clonotype showed up many times. The gene calls are TRBV7-6 and TRBJ2-1; a weak D match, TRBD2 (6 bases). Germline assignment: CDR1 SGHVS and CDR2 FNYEAQ. This CDR3 is 15 amino acids long. V gave up 5 bases and J gave up 7 bases, with 18 bases separating them. The DNA of the CDR3 is TGTGCCAGCAGCCATAGCGGATCGCACGGGAATGAGCAGTTCTTC. As protein: CASSHSGSHGNEQFF.

In this sample, this clonotype turned up many times. The chain recombines TRBV5-1 with TRBJ1-2; the D gene is possibly TRBD1 (6 bases). Trimming pared 0 bases from V and 8 bases from J, leaving 14 bases between. The germline CDR1 and CDR2 sequences are SGHRS and YFSETQ. The CDR3 contains 14 residues. The CDR3, as DNA: TGCGCCAGCAGCTTGGAGGCCTTTGGGGGCGGCTACACCTTC. Amino acid sequence: CASSLEAFGGGYTF.

Ten or more counts support this clonotype. This chain joins TRBV20-1 and TRBJ2-3; the D is unclear. CDR1 and CDR2 from the germline V gene are DFQATT and SNEGSKA (reference sequence). The CDR3 sequence is 11 residues long. Trimming cost V 6 bases and J 2 bases, with 6 bases left between them. This chain's CDR3 is CSAGITDTQYF. The CDR3 DNA is TGCAGTGCGGGGATCACAGATACGCAGTATTTT.

The rearrangement uses TRBV5-4 and TRBJ1-3; TRBD1 matches 9 bases. This CDR3 spans 17 amino acids. Germline assignment: CDR1 SGHNT and CDR2 YYREEE (reference sequence). The ends lost 4 bases at V and 0 bases at J; junction bases unmatched: 8. The CDR3 sequence: CASSQAGTGPSGNTIYF. The CDR3 nucleotides read TGTGCCAGCAGCCAAGCCGGGACAGGGCCCTCTGGAAACACCATATATTTT.

This clonotype appeared many times. This chain joins TRBV3-1 and TRBJ2-3, with D unresolved. This CDR3 region has 13 residues. V was cut by 0 bases and J by 3 bases, with 4 bases left in between. Germline V gene lookup returns CDR1 LGHDT and CDR2 YNNKEL (reference sequence). CDR3 residues: CASSQDLTDTQYF. CDR3 DNA: TGTGCCAGCAGCCAAGATTTAACAGATACGCAGTATTTT.